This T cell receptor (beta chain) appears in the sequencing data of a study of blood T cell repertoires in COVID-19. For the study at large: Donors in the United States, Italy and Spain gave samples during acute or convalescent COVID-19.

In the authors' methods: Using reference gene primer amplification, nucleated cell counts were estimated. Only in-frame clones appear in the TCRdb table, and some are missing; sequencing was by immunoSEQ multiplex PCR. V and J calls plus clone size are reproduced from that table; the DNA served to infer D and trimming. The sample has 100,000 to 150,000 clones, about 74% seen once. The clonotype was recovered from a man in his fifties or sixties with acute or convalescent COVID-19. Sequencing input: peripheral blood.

The CDR3, as DNA: TGTGCCAGCAAGCGGGAGGGGGGTATCAATGAGCAGTTCTTC. Its translation: CASKREGGINEQFF. The chain combines TRBV11-3 with TRBJ2-1; TRBD2 matches 10 bases. This CDR3 is built from 14 residues. Germline CDR1 SGHNT, CDR2 YENEEA. The V and J ends lost 7 bases and 6 bases, in that order; junction bases with no gene match: 6. The full variable domain, rest sourced from reference TRBV11-3 and TRBJ2-1, is EAGVVQSPRYKIIEKKQPVAFWCNPISGHNTLYWYLQNLGQGPELLIRYENEEAVDDSQLPKDRFSAERLKGVDSTLKIQPAELGDSAVYLCASKREGGINEQFFGPGTRLTVL.